These 17 T cell receptor beta chains originate from one sample sequenced in a study of blood T cell repertoires in COVID-19. This table comes from immunoSEQ multiplex PCR, and its TCRdb copy is limited to in-frame clones, with some not included. Of roughly 430,000 clones detected, roughly 86% appear once; the ten largest clones hold more than 2%. What was sequenced was PBMCs or T cells enriched from blood (not recorded which). The receptors shown here come from a woman between 40 and 50 years old with acute COVID-19.

The chain uses TRBV28 and TRBJ1-2; possibly TRBD1 for D (5 bases). Germline V CDR1 and CDR2: MDHEN, SYDVKM. The ends were cut back, 3 bases at V and 7 bases at J, with 15 bases in the middle. The CDR3 is 14 amino acids. The CDR3 reads CASSFIGVSGGYTF. CDR3 nucleotide sequence: TGTGCCAGCAGTTTTATAGGGGTCTCTGGTGGCTACACCTTC.

This sequence joins TRBV5-4 and TRBJ2-1; D is possibly TRBD1 (6 bases). Germline lookup yields CDR1 SGHNT and CDR2 YYREEE (reference sequence). Deletions cut 4 bases from V and 6 bases from J, with 8 bases between. The CDR3 is 12 amino acids. The CDR3 region has the DNA TGTGCCAGCAGCACAGGGTTCAATGAGCAGTTCTTC. Protein product: CASSTGFNEQFF. The variable domain in full, with the rest retrieved from reference TRBV5-4 and TRBJ2-1, is ETGVTQSPTHLIKTRGQQVTLRCSSQSGHNTVSWYQQALGQGPQFIFQYYREEENGRGNFPPRFSGLQFPNYSSELNVNALELDDSALYLCASSTGFNEQFFGPGTRLTVL.

The chain is built from TRBV5-1 and TRBJ2-7, with 8 positions matching TRBD2. After removal of 3 bases from V and 0 bases from J, the junction contained 5 bases not matched to a gene. This CDR3 is built from 15 residues. Germline V gene data show CDR1 as SGHRS and CDR2 as YFSETQ. The chain's CDR3 is CASSWERGTSYEQYF. The CDR3 region has the DNA TGCGCCAGCAGCTGGGAGCGGGGGACCTCCTACGAGCAGTACTTC.

This clone occurred once. This chain uses TRBV27 with TRBJ2-7, with 10 bases that match TRBD1. V lost 6 bases, J lost 5 bases, and 7 bases stayed unmatched. CDR3 length: 14 amino acids. Per germline, CDR1 MNHEY and CDR2 SMNVEV (reference sequence). The CDR3, as DNA: TGTGCCAGCAGAAGACAGGGGGCTCTGAACGAGCAGTACTTC. The encoded protein is CASRRQGALNEQYF.

This clone has more than one count but fewer than ten. The chain has TRBV5-1 and TRBJ1-4, with a weak D call TRBD1 (5 bases). Between the trimmed V and J ends, which lost 4 bases and 8 bases, there was a span of 21 bases. CDR1 is SGHRS, CDR2 YFSETQ, per germline. The CDR3 loop spans 16 amino acids. Here the CDR3 DNA reads TGCGCCAGCAGCCCCACCTTGGGGGGGGGAAACGAAAAACTGTTTTTT. It is translated as CASSPTLGGGNEKLFF.

V and J are TRBV7-9 and TRBJ1-1; D gene uncertain. Germline CDR1 and CDR2: SEHNR and FQNEAQ (reference sequence). V was shortened by 5 bases and J by 4 bases, with 8 bases between the two germline ends. The CDR3 sequence is 12 residues long. CDR3 sequence (DNA): TGTGCCAGCAGCCGGGGTATCACTGAAGCTTTCTTT. It codes for CASSRGITEAFF.

V gene TRBV2 combines with J gene TRBJ1-5; D unresolved. In germline, CDR1 is SNHLY, CDR2 FYNNEI. This CDR3 comprises 15 residues. Trimming shortened V by 6 bases and J by 0 bases, and 12 bases separated the two germline ends. The CDR3 sequence: CASRQTDNSNQPQHF. CDR3 in DNA: TGTGCCAGCAGACAAACAGATAATAGCAATCAGCCCCAGCATTTT.

CDR3: CSVASSYEQYF. CDR3 DNA: TGCAGTGTCGCGTCTTCCTACGAGCAGTACTTC. This chain links TRBV20-1 with TRBJ2-7; D not certain. Germline assignment: CDR1 DFQATT and CDR2 SNEGSKA (reference sequence). The CDR3 has 11 residues. The V and J ends lost 7 bases and 1 base respectively, with 8 bases between them.

This sequence joins TRBV5-1 and TRBJ2-7; TRBD1 aligns across 7 bases. CDR1 and CDR2 (germline): SGHRS, YFSETQ. The CDR3 loop spans 13 amino acids. V was pared by 5 bases and J by 3 bases, with 5 bases of the junction left unmatched. CDR3 sequence reads: CASSGDRVYEQYF. Here the CDR3 DNA reads TGCGCCAGCAGTGGGGACAGAGTCTACGAGCAGTACTTC.

V and J are TRBV24-1 and TRBJ1-2; possibly TRBD1 for D (6 bases). Germline V gene lookup returns CDR1 KGHDR and CDR2 SFDVKD. The V end was cut by 4 bases, the J end by 8 bases, with 13 bases between. CDR3 length: 13 amino acids. Written as DNA, the CDR3 is TGTGCCACCAGTGACCGCGGACAGTTAGGCTACACCTTC. It yields the protein CATSDRGQLGYTF.

In its sample, this clone was seen once. This chain links TRBV19 with TRBJ2-7; 9 positions agree with TRBD1. CDR3 length: 14 amino acids. The V gene's germline CDR1 is LNHDA and CDR2 SQIVND (reference sequence). V lost 9 bases to trimming and J lost 1 base; unmatched junction nucleotides: 7. CDR3 nucleotides: TGTGCCAGCCGAGGGACAGGGAGGTCCTACGAGCAGTACTTC. Translating gives CASRGTGRSYEQYF. Drawing the rest from reference TRBV19 and TRBJ2-7, the complete variable domain is DGGITQSPKYLFRKEGQNVTLSCEQNLNHDAMYWYRQDPGQGLRLIYYSQIVNDFQKGDIAEGYSVSREKKESFPLTVTSAQKNPTAFYLCASRGTGRSYEQYFGPGTRLTVT.

The chain recombines TRBV3-1 (or the pseudogene TRBV3-2) with TRBJ1-2; 8 positions match TRBD1. Germline loops: CDR1 LGHDT, CDR2 YNNKEL (reference sequence). CDR3 length equals 16 residues. Trimming took 1 base from V and 0 from J; bases not matched to a gene: 4. CDR3 sequence: CASSQGQGNTNYGYTF. CDR3 DNA: TGTGCCAGCAGCCAAGGACAGGGGAATACTAACTATGGCTACACCTTC.

The V and J genes are TRBV6-5 and TRBJ1-1; D gene unclear. This CDR3 is 14 amino acids long. The germline CDR1 and CDR2 sequences are MNHEY and SVGAGI. V lost 2 bases, J lost 3 bases, and 10 bases lay in between. CDR3 sequence: CASSYGVADTEAFF. CDR3 DNA sequence: TGTGCCAGCAGTTACGGGGTAGCGGACACTGAAGCTTTCTTT.

V and J are TRBV30 and TRBJ2-3, with 11 bases lining up with TRBD2. V lost 1 base to trimming and J lost 11 bases; unmatched junction nucleotides: 17. CDR3 size: 17 residues. Germline CDR1 reads GTSNPN; CDR2 reads SVGIG (reference sequence). The DNA for the CDR3 is TGTGCCTGGAGTGGATCACCGCTAGCGGGGGGTGTTGAGGGGCAGTATTTT. This sequence encodes CAWSGSPLAGGVEGQYF.

The J gene is TRBJ1-2, the V gene TRBV19, with 12 nucleotides matching TRBD1. Germline lookup yields CDR1 LNHDA and CDR2 SQIVND (reference sequence). The ends lost 3 bases at V and 4 bases at J; junction bases unmatched: 9. The CDR3 is 17 amino acids. CDR3 amino acids: CASSIGTGGANPYGYTF. In DNA, the CDR3 is TGTGCCAGTAGTATCGGGACAGGGGGCGCGAATCCCTATGGCTACACCTTC.

This rearrangement joins TRBV9 to TRBJ2-3; D remains ambiguous. The CDR3 runs to 15 residues. Trimming stripped 0 bases from V and 1 base from J, with 9 bases between. Germline V gene data show CDR1 as SGDLS and CDR2 as YYNGEE. CDR3 DNA sequence: TGTGCCAGCAGCGTAGCACTGCTTCGCACAGATACGCAGTATTTT. Its translation is CASSVALLRTDTQYF.

The count of this clone is one. The rearrangement joins TRBV30 to TRBJ1-4; 8 positions agree with TRBD1. The J segment lost 11 bases and the V segment lost 3 bases, leaving 5 bases of the junction unmatched. Germline V gene lookup returns CDR1 GTSNPN and CDR2 SVGIG (reference sequence). CDR3 length: 12 residues. Here the CDR3 DNA reads TGTGCCTGGAGGAGAGGACAGGGTAAACTGTTTTTT. The encoded protein is CAWRRGQGKLFF.